This T cell receptor (beta chain) stems from a study of T cell responses to AZD1222 COVID-19 vaccine. Background on the study: Second-dose groups at about 4 or about 12 weeks were pooled.

Points from the study as a whole: Among the donors, most were white British and more were female, and clonal diversity was possibly underestimated. Spike-specific TCR depth and breadth grew after two AZD1222 doses.

Notes on this clone: What it binds is not known.

The germline V gene has CDR1 GTSNPN and CDR2 SVGIG (reference sequence). The CDR3 extends over 12 amino acids. V was shortened by 3 bases and J by 3 bases, with 9 bases between the two germline ends. Clones were read by immunoSEQ multiplex PCR, and TCRdb kept only the in-frame ones, dropping some. The sample shows approximately 89,000 clones, around nine tenths of them seen only once. This receptor was obtained from an adult in good health. The chain carries TRBV30 and TRBJ2-7; D is unclear. Sequences were derived from peripheral blood, sampled on day 0 of AZD1222 vaccination. The CDR3 here is CAWSWQDYEQYF. The DNA of the CDR3 is TGTGCCTGGAGCTGGCAGGACTACGAGCAGTACTTC.